This T cell receptor (beta chain) stems from a study of cytomegalovirus exposure and HLA in healthy donors. The primer mix had 60 Vbeta and 13 Jbeta primers. Produced via immunoSEQ multiplex PCR; TCRdb's table is partial and in-frame only. The sample lists 150,000 or so clones; around 80% were seen once. CDR1 SGHNT and CDR2 YENEEA come from the germline V gene. The CDR3 spans 13 residues. Between the trimmed V and J ends, which lost 0 bases and 8 bases, there was a span of 10 bases. Specimen: PBMCs. The V call is TRBV11-3, the J call TRBJ1-1; D gene unclear. The source is a woman in her 40s in good health and CMV-seronegative. The CDR3 sequence: CASSLEGEVEAFF. CDR3 DNA: TGTGCCAGCAGCTTAGAAGGAGAGGTGGAAGCTTTCTTT.